This is a list of T cell receptor beta chains from one sample in a study of beta chain features in type 1 diabetes. TCRdb's table, derived via immunoSEQ multiplex PCR, lists solely in-frame clones and lacks some. The data show 200,000 to 250,000 clones, about 9.3% seen once. The source material was naive CD4+ T cells from blood. The receptor source for this set is a woman younger than 35 in good health. Each CDR3 is given with its conserved first and last residue. Each record gives: D gene, J gene, V gene, clone size, CDR3 protein, CDR3 DNA. D genes are given only for firm matches. The size entry is marked missing in some rows and otherwise reads once, few, many or a size class.

D gene: -; J gene: TRBJ1-2; V gene: TRBV7-2; clone size: -; CDR3 protein: CASSPRGGSYLGYTF; CDR3 DNA: TGTGCCAGCAGCCCCCGGGGGGGGAGCTACCTAGGCTACACCTTC
D gene: -; J gene: TRBJ2-1; V gene: TRBV7-2; clone size: few; CDR3 protein: CASSSRLVVNNEQFF; CDR3 DNA: TGTGCCAGCAGCTCCCGGCTAGTCGTAAACAATGAGCAGTTCTTC
D gene: -; J gene: TRBJ1-5; V gene: TRBV5-6; clone size: few; CDR3 protein: CASSLRGGDRNQPQHF; CDR3 DNA: TGTGCCAGCAGCCTAAGGGGAGGGGATCGCAATCAGCCCCAGCATTTT
D gene: -; J gene: TRBJ2-1; V gene: TRBV29-1; clone size: -; CDR3 protein: CSVEDLIGTGEYNEQFF; CDR3 DNA: TGCAGCGTTGAAGATCTGATCGGGACGGGAGAGTACAATGAGCAGTTCTTC
D gene: -; J gene: TRBJ2-2; V gene: TRBV18; clone size: few; CDR3 protein: CASSPFTEGVTGELFF; CDR3 DNA: TGTGCCAGCTCACCATTCACGGAAGGGGTTACCGGGGAGCTGTTTTTT
D gene: -; J gene: TRBJ2-7; V gene: TRBV5-1; clone size: -; CDR3 protein: CASSLIPGQPYEQYF; CDR3 DNA: TGCGCCAGCAGCTTAATTCCGGGACAACCTTACGAGCAGTACTTC
D gene: -; J gene: TRBJ1-1; V gene: TRBV19; clone size: few; CDR3 protein: CASSRTALNTEAFF; CDR3 DNA: TGTGCCAGTAGCAGGACAGCCTTGAACACTGAAGCTTTCTTT
D gene: TRBD2; J gene: TRBJ2-1; V gene: TRBV7-3; clone size: few; CDR3 protein: CASSLAGGTEQFF; CDR3 DNA: TGTGCCAGCAGCTTAGCGGGGGGGACTGAGCAGTTCTTC
D gene: -; J gene: TRBJ2-6; V gene: TRBV7-9; clone size: few; CDR3 protein: CASGGGWGQRANVLTF; CDR3 DNA: TGTGCCAGCGGGGGAGGTTGGGGCCAGAGGGCCAACGTCCTGACTTTC
D gene: -; J gene: TRBJ1-6; V gene: TRBV18; clone size: -; CDR3 protein: CASSLDITYNSPLHF; CDR3 DNA: TGTGCCAGCTCCCTCGACATCACCTATAATTCACCCCTCCACTTT
D gene: TRBD1; J gene: TRBJ1-2; V gene: TRBV5-1; clone size: few; CDR3 protein: CASSLWGQGDGYTF; CDR3 DNA: TGCGCCAGCAGCTTGTGGGGACAGGGAGATGGCTACACCTTC
D gene: -; J gene: TRBJ1-2; V gene: TRBV30; clone size: -; CDR3 protein: CAWAGSYGYTF; CDR3 DNA: TGTGCCTGGGCTGGGAGCTATGGCTACACCTTC
D gene: TRBD2; J gene: TRBJ2-1; V gene: TRBV9; clone size: -; CDR3 protein: CASSSLQRGGEQFF; CDR3 DNA: TGTGCCAGCAGCTCCCTTCAGCGGGGGGGTGAGCAGTTCTTC
D gene: TRBD1; J gene: TRBJ2-1; V gene: TRBV18; clone size: -; CDR3 protein: CASSLRQGLSSSYNEQFF; CDR3 DNA: TGTGCCAGCTCACTTCGACAGGGGCTCTCAAGCTCCTACAATGAGCAGTTCTTC
D gene: TRBD1; J gene: TRBJ2-2; V gene: TRBV29-1; clone size: -; CDR3 protein: CSAGGTGGRDTGELFF; CDR3 DNA: TGCAGCGCCGGAGGGACAGGGGGCAGGGACACCGGGGAGCTGTTTTTT
D gene: TRBD1; J gene: TRBJ1-5; V gene: TRBV6-6; clone size: few; CDR3 protein: CASSPPDRGSNQPQHF; CDR3 DNA: TGTGCCAGCAGCCCTCCGGACAGGGGAAGCAATCAGCCCCAGCATTTT
D gene: -; J gene: TRBJ2-7; V gene: TRBV2; clone size: -; CDR3 protein: CARSKGGSSYEQYF; CDR3 DNA: TGTGCCAGAAGTAAGGGTGGGAGCTCCTACGAGCAGTACTTC
D gene: -; J gene: TRBJ2-1; V gene: TRBV6-1; clone size: -; CDR3 protein: CASSEVWTVDNEQFF; CDR3 DNA: TGTGCCAGCAGTGAGGTTTGGACTGTGGACAATGAGCAGTTCTTC
D gene: TRBD2; J gene: TRBJ2-5; V gene: TRBV7-2; clone size: few; CDR3 protein: CASSPRGLAGVETQYF; CDR3 DNA: TGTGCCAGCAGCCCAAGGGGACTAGCGGGAGTTGAGACCCAGTACTTC
D gene: TRBD1; J gene: TRBJ2-7; V gene: TRBV6-1; clone size: -; CDR3 protein: CASSEDRGYEQYF; CDR3 DNA: TGTGCCAGCAGTGAGGACAGGGGCTACGAGCAGTACTTC
D gene: TRBD2; J gene: TRBJ2-3; V gene: TRBV19; clone size: -; CDR3 protein: CASRISLGGSCSF; CDR3 DNA: TGTGCCAGTAGGATATCTTTGGGCGGGAGCTGTTCCTTT
D gene: -; J gene: TRBJ2-1; V gene: TRBV6-4; clone size: few; CDR3 protein: CASSDSGSRRYNEQFF; CDR3 DNA: TGTGCCAGCAGTGACTCCGGGTCCCGAAGGTACAATGAGCAGTTCTTC
D gene: TRBD2; J gene: TRBJ2-2; V gene: TRBV10-3; clone size: few; CDR3 protein: CAIRGGQGGELFF; CDR3 DNA: TGTGCCATCCGCGGGGGGCAGGGCGGGGAGCTGTTTTTT
D gene: TRBD2; J gene: TRBJ2-2; V gene: TRBV9; clone size: -; CDR3 protein: CASSVTSGRAAGELFF; CDR3 DNA: TGTGCCAGCAGCGTGACTAGCGGGAGGGCGGCCGGGGAGCTGTTTTTT
D gene: -; J gene: TRBJ2-5; V gene: TRBV6-1; clone size: few; CDR3 protein: CASSPGLGETQYF; CDR3 DNA: TGTGCCAGCAGTCCGGGACTCGGGGAGACCCAGTACTTC
D gene: TRBD2; J gene: TRBJ2-1; V gene: TRBV19; clone size: few; CDR3 protein: CASSMKRGGQVEQFF; CDR3 DNA: TGTGCCAGTAGTATGAAGCGGGGGGGCCAGGTTGAGCAGTTCTTC
D gene: -; J gene: TRBJ2-1; V gene: TRBV5-1; clone size: few; CDR3 protein: CASGREGGSYNEQFF; CDR3 DNA: TGCGCCAGCGGGAGGGAGGGGGGCTCCTACAATGAGCAGTTCTTC
D gene: -; J gene: TRBJ2-5; V gene: TRBV21-1; clone size: few; CDR3 protein: CASSTISGRANETQYF; CDR3 DNA: TGTGCCAGCAGCACTATTAGCGGGAGGGCCAATGAGACCCAGTACTTC
D gene: -; J gene: TRBJ2-7; V gene: TRBV28; clone size: -; CDR3 protein: CASSPPGWSRYEQYF; CDR3 DNA: TGTGCCAGCAGTCCCCCTGGGTGGAGTCGCTACGAGCAGTACTTC
D gene: TRBD1; J gene: TRBJ2-4; V gene: TRBV18; clone size: few; CDR3 protein: CASSLGQVAKNIQYF; CDR3 DNA: TGTGCCAGCTCACTGGGACAGGTAGCCAAAAACATTCAGTACTTC
D gene: -; J gene: TRBJ1-4; V gene: TRBV7-9; clone size: few; CDR3 protein: CASTRGANEKLFF; CDR3 DNA: TGTGCCAGCACCAGGGGAGCAAATGAAAAACTGTTTTTT
D gene: TRBD1; J gene: TRBJ1-1; V gene: TRBV5-1; clone size: once; CDR3 protein: CASSLATGGLPVNTEAFF; CDR3 DNA: TGCGCCAGCAGCTTGGCGACAGGGGGGCTCCCGGTGAACACTGAAGCTTTCTTT
D gene: -; J gene: TRBJ1-2; V gene: TRBV6-6; clone size: -; CDR3 protein: CASSRENYGYTF; CDR3 DNA: TGTGCCAGCAGCCGAGAAAACTATGGCTACACCTTC
D gene: -; J gene: TRBJ1-1; V gene: TRBV5-1; clone size: -; CDR3 protein: CASISGDVPNTEAFF; CDR3 DNA: TGCGCCAGCATATCAGGGGACGTTCCTAACACTGAAGCTTTCTTT
D gene: TRBD2; J gene: TRBJ2-5; V gene: TRBV6-1; clone size: few; CDR3 protein: CASSSSGGQETQYF; CDR3 DNA: TGTGCCAGCAGCTCTAGCGGGGGTCAAGAGACCCAGTACTTC
D gene: TRBD2; J gene: TRBJ2-7; V gene: TRBV11-2; clone size: few; CDR3 protein: CASSSPSTSGLSYEQYF; CDR3 DNA: TGTGCCAGCAGCTCCCCATCTACTAGCGGTCTCTCCTACGAGCAGTACTTC
D gene: -; J gene: TRBJ2-7; V gene: TRBV6-5; clone size: -; CDR3 protein: CASSYSSGRDYEQYF; CDR3 DNA: TGTGCCAGCAGTTACTCCTCTGGCAGGGACTACGAGCAGTACTTC
D gene: TRBD1; J gene: TRBJ1-1; V gene: TRBV19; clone size: -; CDR3 protein: CASRIGTGESLNTEAFF; CDR3 DNA: TGTGCCAGTAGGATAGGGACAGGCGAGAGCCTTAACACTGAAGCTTTCTTT
D gene: -; J gene: TRBJ2-4; V gene: TRBV7-9; clone size: -; CDR3 protein: CASSLVDRGIQYF; CDR3 DNA: TGTGCCAGCAGCTTAGTCGACAGAGGCATTCAGTACTTC
D gene: TRBD1; J gene: TRBJ1-1; V gene: TRBV7-3; clone size: few; CDR3 protein: CASSVTGTGEAFF; CDR3 DNA: TGTGCCAGCAGCGTGACAGGGACAGGTGAAGCTTTCTTT
D gene: -; J gene: TRBJ1-2; V gene: TRBV2; clone size: -; CDR3 protein: CASSADRTVDGYTF; CDR3 DNA: TGTGCCAGCAGCGCCGACAGAACGGTTGATGGCTACACCTTC